The 24 T cell receptor beta chains given below trace back to one sample, sequenced in a study of spatial heterogeneity in lung cancer. Their recognized antigens are unknown. Findings and limits, study-wide: Mutation counts in tumors were tracked by counts of expanded intratumoral alpha and beta TCRs.

The time point was: sample taken at primary tumor resection. TCRdb passed the 5' RACE reads through MiXCR, listing each CDR3 protein once. This table holds about 7,000 distinct CDR3 sequences, 14% found once. The starting material was lung tumor tissue, obtained at surgery. The source is a female donor with early-stage non-small cell lung cancer.

V usage is TRBV7-3 and J usage is TRBJ2-1; 10 bases map to TRBD1. The junction had 11 bases not matched to a gene; V was cut back by 4 bases and J by 5 bases. Germline CDR1 reads SGHTA; CDR2 reads FQGTGA. The CDR3 extends over 17 amino acids. As DNA, the CDR3 is TGTGCCAGCAGCTACAAAGGGGCCGGGACAGGGGACAATGAGCAGTTCTTC. Translation gives CASSYKGAGTGDNEQFF.

This clonotype occurred many times. This rearrangement joins TRBV6-2 or TRBV6-3 to TRBJ2-3; D is perhaps TRBD1 or TRBD2 (5 bases each). In germline, CDR1 is MNHEY, CDR2 SVGEGT. The CDR3 length is 15 residues. V was trimmed by 4 bases and J by 2 bases, leaving 13 bases between them. The CDR3 protein is CASSLGTDNTDTQYF. CDR3 DNA: TGTGCCAGCAGTTTGGGGACGGACAACACAGATACGCAGTATTTT.

This clonotype counts as medium-sized. The rearrangement joins TRBV9 to TRBJ2-3, with 9 positions matching TRBD2. Germline lookup yields CDR1 SGDLS and CDR2 YYNGEE. This CDR3 has 15 amino acids. The V segment lost 2 bases and the J segment 5 bases; nucleotides outside the gene matches: 6. CDR3 loop: CASSVTSGRQDTQYF. In nucleotides, the CDR3 is TGTGCCAGCAGCGTGACTAGCGGACGCCAAGATACGCAGTATTTT.

This clonotype was counted at least ten times. The CDR3 protein is CASSVGSGGYNSPLHF. CDR3 DNA sequence: TGTGCCAGCAGCGTAGGGTCAGGCGGGTATAATTCACCCCTCCACTTT. The rearrangement uses TRBV9 and TRBJ1-6; no clear D. V was cut by 0 bases and J by 4 bases, with 11 bases left in between. The V gene's germline CDR1 is SGDLS and CDR2 YYNGEE. CDR3 size: 16 residues.

CDR3 region: CASSLATAGSLAKNIQYF. CDR3 bases: TGTGCCAGCAGTTTAGCGACCGCAGGGTCACTAGCCAAAAACATTCAGTACTTC. The chain carries TRBV12-3 or TRBV12-4 and TRBJ2-4; D is perhaps TRBD1 (5 bases). The CDR3 spans 18 residues. Trimming took off 0 bases at V and 0 bases at J, with 15 bases between the two ends.

This clonotype was detected many times. V is TRBV7-2 and J is TRBJ2-1; no definite D call. The CDR3 totals 15 residues. Trimming removed 1 base from V and 5 bases from J, with 12 bases in between. Germline V gene data show CDR1 as SGHTA and CDR2 as FQGNSA. Here the CDR3 DNA reads TGTGCCAGCAGCTTAGTAGGGCCTGCTGACAATGAGCAGTTCTTC. Translation gives CASSLVGPADNEQFF.

This clonotype ranks as medium-sized. The genes are TRBV5-1 and TRBJ1-4, with D possibly TRBD1 on 5 matching bases. Trimming left V 0 bases short and J 4 bases short, with 10 bases between. Germline V gene lookup returns CDR1 SGHRS and CDR2 YFSETQ. The CDR3 loop spans 15 amino acids. In nucleotides, the CDR3 is TGCGCCAGCAGCTTGGTTTCACAGGTTAATGAAAAACTGTTTTTT. Amino acid sequence: CASSLVSQVNEKLFF.

This clonotype was observed many times. V is TRBV6-5 and J is TRBJ1-2; TRBD1 is a possible D gene (5 bases). The CDR3 has 14 residues. From germline, CDR1 is MNHEY and CDR2 SVGAGI. V shed 2 bases and J shed 8 bases, with 15 bases lying between them. The CDR3 here is CASSYSGREGGYTF. The CDR3 nucleotides are TGTGCCAGCAGTTACAGTGGCAGGGAGGGAGGCTACACCTTC.

This clonotype is judged medium-sized. The CDR3 DNA reads as TGTGCCAGCAGCCAAGATTTAGGGTATAATGAAAAACTGTTTTTT. This translates into CASSQDLGYNEKLFF. The chain is built from TRBV3-1 and TRBJ1-4; D remains ambiguous. V was shortened by 0 bases and J by 4 bases, with 9 bases between the two germline ends. The V gene's germline CDR1 is LGHDT and CDR2 YNNKEL (reference sequence). This CDR3 is 15 amino acids long.

By proportion, this clonotype is medium-sized. A junction boundary mismatches the germline segment, possibly from a read error. This rearrangement joins TRBV2 to TRBJ1-2; tentatively, D is TRBD1 (5 bases). Germline V gene data show CDR1 as SNHLY and CDR2 as FYNNEI. The CDR3 spans 12 residues. CDR3: CASTEDSYGYTF. CDR3 sequence (DNA): TGTGCCAGCACTGAAGACAGCTATGGCTACACCTTC.

This clonotype was counted at least ten times. The genes are TRBV7-9 and TRBJ2-2, with D possibly TRBD2 on 5 matching bases. Germline V gives CDR1 SEHNR, CDR2 FQNEAQ (reference sequence). There are 17 residues in the CDR3. V was trimmed by 3 bases and J by 5 bases, leaving 19 bases between them. This chain's CDR3 is CASSFPRQTRGTGELFF. CDR3 nucleotide sequence: TGTGCCAGCAGCTTCCCCCGACAAACCCGAGGGACCGGGGAGCTGTTTTTT.

This clonotype is medium-sized (0.01 to 0.1%). The V gene is TRBV2, the J gene TRBJ2-1, with D perhaps matching TRBD2 (6 bases). The germline V gene encodes CDR1 SNHLY and CDR2 FYNNEI. Between the trimmed V and J ends, which lost 6 bases and 7 bases, there was a span of 19 bases. CDR3 length equals 15 residues. The CDR3 protein is CASRTTVGGRNEQFF. The CDR3 coding sequence is TGTGCCAGCAGAACAACAGTGGGGGGTAGGAATGAGCAGTTCTTC. Full variable domain (outside the CDR3, taken from reference TRBV2 and TRBJ2-1): EPEVTQTPSHQVTQMGQEVILRCVPISNHLYFYWYRQILGQKVEFLVSFYNNEISEKSEIFDDQFSVERPDGSNFTLKIRSTKLEDSAMYFCASRTTVGGRNEQFFGPGTRLTVL.

At least ten counts were recorded for this clonotype. The V and J genes are TRBV12-3 or TRBV12-4 and TRBJ2-1; 10 bases fit TRBD2. Trimming cost V 6 bases and J 8 bases; bases outside gene matches: 16. This CDR3 is built from 17 residues. The CDR3 sequence: CASSLSTSGGVFDEQFF. In DNA form, the CDR3 reads TGTGCCAGCAGCCTGTCTACGAGCGGGGGGGTGTTTGATGAGCAGTTCTTC.

This clonotype is categorized as medium-sized. The CDR3 nucleotides are TGCGCCAGCAGCTACCGGACAGGCAGGGACACTGAAGCTTTCTTT. This encodes CASSYRTGRDTEAFF. The chain joins TRBV5-1 to TRBJ1-1, with 7 bases identical to TRBD1. Germline values: CDR1 SGHRS, CDR2 YFSETQ. This CDR3 region has 15 residues. V shed 3 bases, J shed 3 bases, and the junction held 8 bases outside the gene matches. Filled out from reference TRBV5-1 and TRBJ1-1, the complete variable domain reads KAGVTQTPRYLIKTRGQQVTLSCSPISGHRSVSWYQQTPGQGLQFLFEYFSETQRNKGNFPGRFSGRQFSNSRSEMNVSTLELGDSALYLCASSYRTGRDTEAFFGQGTRLTVV.

This clonotype was seen many times. The CDR3 is CASLRGANTGELFF. In DNA form, the CDR3 reads TGTGCCAGCCTGAGGGGGGCGAACACCGGGGAGCTGTTTTTT. The gene calls are TRBV6-1 and TRBJ2-2; tentatively, D is TRBD1 or TRBD2 (6 bases each). The CDR3 spans 14 residues. The V end lost 8 bases, the J end lost 0 bases, and 10 bases lay between the germline ends. CDR1 is MNHNS, CDR2 SASEGT, per germline.

This clonotype was detected ten times or more. The V call is TRBV28, the J call TRBJ2-3, with 10 bases lining up with TRBD1. Per the germline V gene, CDR1 is MDHEN and CDR2 is SYDVKM. The ends lost 4 bases at V and 4 bases at J; junction bases unmatched: 2. The CDR3 is 14 amino acids. The CDR3 region is CASSSGQGADTQYF. In DNA form, the CDR3 reads TGTGCCAGCAGTTCCGGACAGGGGGCAGATACGCAGTATTTT.

This clonotype was observed at least ten times. The V gene is TRBV9, the J gene TRBJ2-2; unclear D gene. V gave up 4 bases and J gave up 0 bases, with 10 bases separating them. The germline V gene has CDR1 SGDLS and CDR2 YYNGEE. The CDR3 covers 15 residues. This chain's CDR3 is CASSPRQANTGELFF. In DNA, the CDR3 is TGTGCCAGCAGCCCGAGACAAGCGAACACCGGGGAGCTGTTTTTT.

This clonotype was found many times. V and J are TRBV21-1 and TRBJ2-3; the DNA was not used to check the table's D call, TRBD2. TRBV21-1 is termed a pseudogene. The CDR3 length is 16 residues. The CDR3 reads CASSHEFRGWTDTQYF. For the CDR3, the DNA is TGTGCCAGCAGCCACGAGTTCCGGGGGTGGACAGATACGCAGTATTTT.

By sample fraction, this clonotype is medium-sized. V usage is TRBV4-1 and J usage is TRBJ2-2, with 14 bases matching TRBD2. CDR1 and CDR2 from the germline V gene are MGHRA and YSYEKL. CDR3 size: 19 residues. With V trimmed by 3 bases and J by 6 bases, 12 bases remained unmatched. CDR3 DNA: TGCGCCAGCAGCCATCAGCCGGGACTAGCGGGGGCGAATGCCGGGGAGCTGTTTTTT. This codes for CASSHQPGLAGANAGELFF.

The chain is built from TRBV4-2 and TRBJ2-7; TRBD2 matches 8 bases. This CDR3 has 15 residues. With V trimmed by 5 bases and J by 4 bases, 10 bases remained unmatched. Germline assignment: CDR1 LGHNA and CDR2 YNFKEQ. CDR3 residues: CASSIREGGAYEQYF. CDR3 bases: TGTGCCAGCAGCATTCGGGAGGGAGGGGCTTACGAGCAGTACTTC.

This clonotype is labeled medium-sized. V is TRBV4-1 and J is TRBJ1-2; TRBD1 matches 7 bases. The CDR3 loop spans 17 amino acids. Germline CDR1 MGHRA, CDR2 YSYEKL. V lost 3 bases and J lost 2; bases outside the gene matches: 12. The CDR3 reads CASSQPPGQARNYGYTF. The CDR3 DNA reads TGCGCCAGCAGCCAGCCCCCTGGACAGGCCAGAAACTATGGCTACACCTTC.

By share, this clonotype ranks as medium-sized. The chain recombines TRBV4-1 with TRBJ2-6; 9 bases fit TRBD1. This CDR3 is built from 18 residues. Germline V lookup: CDR1 MGHRA, CDR2 YSYEKL. Trimming cost V 4 bases and J 0 bases; bases outside gene matches: 7. This CDR3 reads CASSPGTGKSSGANVLTF. CDR3 in DNA: TGCGCCAGCAGCCCCGGGACAGGGAAAAGCTCTGGGGCCAACGTCCTGACTTTC.

This clonotype ranks as medium-sized (0.01 to 0.1%). The genes are TRBV11-2 and TRBJ2-5; D uncertain. The CDR3 covers 14 residues. Trimming pared 6 bases from V and 2 bases from J, leaving 13 bases between. Germline CDR1 reads SGHAT; CDR2 reads FQNNGV. The CDR3 sequence: CASRKPGSQETQYF. The CDR3 DNA reads TGTGCCAGCAGAAAACCGGGCAGTCAAGAGACCCAGTACTTC. The full variable domain, with the rest looked up from reference TRBV11-2 and TRBJ2-5, is EAGVAQSPRYKIIEKRQSVAFWCNPISGHATLYWYQQILGQGPKLLIQFQNNGVVDDSQLPKDRFSAERLKGVDSTLKIQPAKLEDSAVYLCASRKPGSQETQYFGPGTRLLVL.

This clonotype appeared many times. The chain couples TRBV7-9 to TRBJ2-2; 10 bases fit TRBD1. The CDR3 runs 15 residues. V lost 4 bases, J lost 5 bases, and 4 bases stayed unmatched. Germline loops: CDR1 SEHNR, CDR2 FQNEAQ (reference sequence). DNA of the CDR3: TGTGCCAGCAGCTCGGGACAGGGGCGAACCGGGGAGCTGTTTTTT. Amino acid sequence: CASSSGQGRTGELFF.